This TCR beta chain was sequenced in a study of T cell responses to AZD1222 COVID-19 vaccine. Study-wide results and limits: Recipients of AZD1222 seropositive at baseline numbered only five or six. With two AZD1222 doses given, Spike-specific TCR breadth and depth both rose. With dominance at 160-218 and 743-854, vaccine-associated CD4 TCRs spanned spike. Repertoire sampling occurred only after the peak T cell response.

The table came from immunoSEQ multiplex PCR; TCRdb's copy has only in-frame clones and leaves some out. The sample consists of about 110,000 clones, just under 95% of them appearing once. Germline V lookup: CDR1 SGHRS, CDR2 YFSETQ. Trimming pared 1 base from V and 0 bases from J, leaving 8 bases between. The CDR3 extends over 16 amino acids. Notes on this clone: No antigen is known for it.

The rearrangement links TRBV5-1 to TRBJ2-6; D uncertain. The TCR comes from an adult in good health. Specimen: peripheral blood, collected on day 0 of AZD1222 vaccination. As DNA, the CDR3 is TGCGCCAGCAGCTTGACTACAGTCTCTGGGGCCAACGTCCTGACTTTC. This codes for CASSLTTVSGANVLTF.